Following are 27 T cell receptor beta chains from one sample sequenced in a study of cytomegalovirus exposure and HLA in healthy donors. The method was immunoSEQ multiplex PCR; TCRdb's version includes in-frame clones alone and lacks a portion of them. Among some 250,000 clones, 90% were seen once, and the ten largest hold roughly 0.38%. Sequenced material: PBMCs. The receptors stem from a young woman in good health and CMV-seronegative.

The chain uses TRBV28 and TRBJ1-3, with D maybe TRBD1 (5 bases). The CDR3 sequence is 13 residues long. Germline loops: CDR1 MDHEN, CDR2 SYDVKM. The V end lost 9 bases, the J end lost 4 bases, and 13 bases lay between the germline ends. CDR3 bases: TGTGCCAGTCACGGGGGATCCGGAAACACCATATATTTT. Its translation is CASHGGSGNTIYF.

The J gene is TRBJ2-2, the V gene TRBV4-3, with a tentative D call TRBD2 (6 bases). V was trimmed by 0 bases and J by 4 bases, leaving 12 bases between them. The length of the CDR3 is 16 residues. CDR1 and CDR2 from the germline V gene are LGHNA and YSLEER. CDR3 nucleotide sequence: TGCGCCAGCAGCCAAGATCGGACTACCCTCACCGGGGAGCTGTTTTTT. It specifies CASSQDRTTLTGELFF.

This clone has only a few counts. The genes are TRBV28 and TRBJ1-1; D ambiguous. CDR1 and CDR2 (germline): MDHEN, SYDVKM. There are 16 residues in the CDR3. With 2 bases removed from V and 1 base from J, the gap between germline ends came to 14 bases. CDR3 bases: TGTGCCAGCAGTTTAATTCGCCCGCGGGGGAACACTGAAGCTTTCTTT. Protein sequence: CASSLIRPRGNTEAFF.

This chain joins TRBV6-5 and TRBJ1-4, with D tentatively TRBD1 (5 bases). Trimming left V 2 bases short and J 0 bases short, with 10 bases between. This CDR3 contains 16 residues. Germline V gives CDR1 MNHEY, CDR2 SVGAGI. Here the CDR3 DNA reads TGTGCCAGCAGTTACGGGGCCTTAACAACTAATGAAAAACTGTTTTTT. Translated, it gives CASSYGALTTNEKLFF.

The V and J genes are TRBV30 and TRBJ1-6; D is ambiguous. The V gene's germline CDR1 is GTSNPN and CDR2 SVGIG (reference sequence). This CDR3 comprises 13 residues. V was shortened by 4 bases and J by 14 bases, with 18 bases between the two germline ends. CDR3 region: CAWTRGSFQSLHF. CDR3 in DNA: TGTGCCTGGACCCGCGGGTCTTTTCAGTCCCTCCACTTT.

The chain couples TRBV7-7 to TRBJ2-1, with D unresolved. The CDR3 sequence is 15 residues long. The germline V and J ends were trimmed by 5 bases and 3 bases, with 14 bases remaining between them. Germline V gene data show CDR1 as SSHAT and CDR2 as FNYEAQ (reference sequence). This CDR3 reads CASSPTAGFYNEQFF. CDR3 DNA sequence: TGTGCCAGCAGCCCGACGGCAGGATTCTACAATGAGCAGTTCTTC.

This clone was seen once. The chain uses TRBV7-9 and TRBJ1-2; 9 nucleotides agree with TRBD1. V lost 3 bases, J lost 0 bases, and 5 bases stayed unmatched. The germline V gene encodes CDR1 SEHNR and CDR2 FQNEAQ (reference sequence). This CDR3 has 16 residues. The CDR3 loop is CASSLGQGLANYGYTF. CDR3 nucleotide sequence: TGTGCCAGCAGCTTGGGACAGGGACTGGCTAACTATGGCTACACCTTC.

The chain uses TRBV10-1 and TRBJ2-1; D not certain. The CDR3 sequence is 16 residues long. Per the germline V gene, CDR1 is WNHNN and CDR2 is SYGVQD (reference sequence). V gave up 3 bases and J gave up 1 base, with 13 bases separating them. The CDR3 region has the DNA TGCGCCAGCAGTGATTCCTACCTAATTTCCTACAATGAGCAGTTCTTC. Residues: CASSDSYLISYNEQFF.

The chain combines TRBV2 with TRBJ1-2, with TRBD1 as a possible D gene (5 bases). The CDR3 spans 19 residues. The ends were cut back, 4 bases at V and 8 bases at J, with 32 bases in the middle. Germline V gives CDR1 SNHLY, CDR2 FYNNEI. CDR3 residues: CASSVPPAGSLRELYGYTF. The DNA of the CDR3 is TGTGCCAGCAGTGTCCCTCCGGCGGGGTCCCTCAGGGAGCTCTACGGCTACACCTTC.

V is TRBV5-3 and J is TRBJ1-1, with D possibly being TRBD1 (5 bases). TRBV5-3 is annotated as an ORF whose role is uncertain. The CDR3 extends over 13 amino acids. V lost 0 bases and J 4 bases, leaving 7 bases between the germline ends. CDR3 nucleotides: TGTGCCAGAAGCTTGGACCAGGGCACTGAAGCTTTCTTT. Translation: CARSLDQGTEAFF.

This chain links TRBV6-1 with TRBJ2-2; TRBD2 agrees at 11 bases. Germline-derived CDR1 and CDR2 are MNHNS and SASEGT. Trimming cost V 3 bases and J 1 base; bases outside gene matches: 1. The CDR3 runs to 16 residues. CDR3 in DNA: TGTGCCAGCAGTGAGCTAGCGGGGGGGAACACCGGGGAGCTGTTTTTT. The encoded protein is CASSELAGGNTGELFF.

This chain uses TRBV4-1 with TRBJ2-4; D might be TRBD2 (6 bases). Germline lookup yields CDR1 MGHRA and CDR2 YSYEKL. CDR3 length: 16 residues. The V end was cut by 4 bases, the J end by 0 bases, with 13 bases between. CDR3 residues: CASSRRRELAKNIQYF. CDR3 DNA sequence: TGCGCCAGCAGCCGCCGGAGGGAACTAGCCAAAAACATTCAGTACTTC.

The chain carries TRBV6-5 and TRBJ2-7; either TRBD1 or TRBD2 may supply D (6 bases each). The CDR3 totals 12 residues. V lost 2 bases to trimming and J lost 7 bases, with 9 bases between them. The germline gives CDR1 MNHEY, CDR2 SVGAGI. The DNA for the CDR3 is TGTGCCAGCAGTTACGGGGGGCGGGAGCAGTACGTC. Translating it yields CASSYGGREQYV.

The CDR3 coding sequence is TGTGCCAGCAGCTTTTCTGGGGGCCCCAATGAGCAGTTCTTC. It encodes CASSFSGGPNEQFF. The chain combines TRBV7-9 with TRBJ2-1; tentatively, D is TRBD1 (6 bases). Germline V gives CDR1 SEHNR, CDR2 FQNEAQ (reference sequence). The length of the CDR3 is 14 residues. V lost 3 bases and J lost 6, with 12 bases in between.

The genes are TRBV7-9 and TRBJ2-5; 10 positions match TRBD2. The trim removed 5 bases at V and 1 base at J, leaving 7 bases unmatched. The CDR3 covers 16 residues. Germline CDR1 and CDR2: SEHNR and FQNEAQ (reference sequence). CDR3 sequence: CASSQTSGYIQETQYF. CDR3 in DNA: TGTGCCAGCAGCCAGACTAGCGGGTATATCCAAGAGACCCAGTACTTC.

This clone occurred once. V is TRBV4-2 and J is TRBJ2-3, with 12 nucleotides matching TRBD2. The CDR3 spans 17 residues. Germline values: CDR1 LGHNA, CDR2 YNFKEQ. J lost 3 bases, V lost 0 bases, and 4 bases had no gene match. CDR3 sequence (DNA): TGTGCCAGCAGCCAAGATCCTAGCGGGGGGGGGACAGATACGCAGTATTTT. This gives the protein CASSQDPSGGGTDTQYF.

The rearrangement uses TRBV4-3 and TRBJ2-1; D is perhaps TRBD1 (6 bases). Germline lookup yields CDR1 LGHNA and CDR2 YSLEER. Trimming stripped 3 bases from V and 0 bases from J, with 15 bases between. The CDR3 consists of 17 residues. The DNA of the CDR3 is TGCGCCAGCAGCCACCACACCCGGGACAACTCCTACAATGAGCAGTTCTTC. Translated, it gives CASSHHTRDNSYNEQFF.

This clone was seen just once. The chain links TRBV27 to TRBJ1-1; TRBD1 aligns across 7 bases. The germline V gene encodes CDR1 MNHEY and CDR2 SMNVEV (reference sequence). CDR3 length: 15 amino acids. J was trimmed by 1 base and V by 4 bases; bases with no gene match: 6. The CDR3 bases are TGTGCCAGCAGTTCATGGGACAGTGCGAACACTGAAGCTTTCTTT. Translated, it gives CASSSWDSANTEAFF.

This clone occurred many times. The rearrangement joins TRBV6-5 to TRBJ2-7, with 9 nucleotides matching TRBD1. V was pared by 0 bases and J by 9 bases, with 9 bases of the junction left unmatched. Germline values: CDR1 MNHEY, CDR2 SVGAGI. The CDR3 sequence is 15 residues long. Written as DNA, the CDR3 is TGTGCCAGCAGTTACTCGAGGACAGGGGAATATCGGCAGTACTTC. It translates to CASSYSRTGEYRQYF.

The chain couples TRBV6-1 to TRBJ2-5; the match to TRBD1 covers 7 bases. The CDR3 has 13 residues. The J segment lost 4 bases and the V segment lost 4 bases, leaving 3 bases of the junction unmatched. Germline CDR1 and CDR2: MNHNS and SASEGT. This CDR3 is CASSATGVETQYF. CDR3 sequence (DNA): TGTGCCAGCAGTGCCACAGGGGTAGAGACCCAGTACTTC.

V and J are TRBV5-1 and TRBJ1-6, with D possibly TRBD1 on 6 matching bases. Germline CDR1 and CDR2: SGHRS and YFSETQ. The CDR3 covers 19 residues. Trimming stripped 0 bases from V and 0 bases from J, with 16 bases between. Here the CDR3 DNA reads TGCGCCAGCAGCTTGGGGTCAGGGGTCAAAAGCTCCTATAATTCACCCCTCCACTTT. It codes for CASSLGSGVKSSYNSPLHF.

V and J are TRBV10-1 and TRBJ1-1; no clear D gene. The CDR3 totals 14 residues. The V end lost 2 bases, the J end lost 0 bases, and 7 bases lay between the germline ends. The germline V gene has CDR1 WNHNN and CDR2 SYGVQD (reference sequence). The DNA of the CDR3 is TGCGCCAGCAGTGAGACGGGTGTGAACACTGAAGCTTTCTTT. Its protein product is CASSETGVNTEAFF.

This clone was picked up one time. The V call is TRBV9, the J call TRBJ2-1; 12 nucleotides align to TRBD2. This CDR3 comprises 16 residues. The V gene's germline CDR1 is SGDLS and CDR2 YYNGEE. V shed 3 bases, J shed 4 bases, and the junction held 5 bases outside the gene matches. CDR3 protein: CASSARLAGAYNEQFF. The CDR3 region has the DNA TGTGCCAGCAGCGCCCGACTAGCGGGGGCTTACAATGAGCAGTTCTTC. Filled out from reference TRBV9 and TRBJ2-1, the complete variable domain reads DSGVTQTPKHLITATGQRVTLRCSPRSGDLSVYWYQQSLDQGLQFLIQYYNGEERAKGNILERFSAQQFPDLHSELNLSSLELGDSALYFCASSARLAGAYNEQFFGPGTRLTVL.

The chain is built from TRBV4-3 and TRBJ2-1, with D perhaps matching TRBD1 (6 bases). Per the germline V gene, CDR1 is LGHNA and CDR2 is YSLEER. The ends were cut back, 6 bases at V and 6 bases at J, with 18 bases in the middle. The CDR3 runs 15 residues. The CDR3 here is CASRPGQHLANEQFF. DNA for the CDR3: TGCGCCAGCAGGCCGGGACAACATCTGGCCAATGAGCAGTTCTTC.

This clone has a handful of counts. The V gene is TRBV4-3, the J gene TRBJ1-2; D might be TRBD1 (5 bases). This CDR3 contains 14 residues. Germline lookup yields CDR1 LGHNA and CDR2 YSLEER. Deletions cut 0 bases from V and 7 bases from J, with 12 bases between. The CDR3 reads CASSQDNQGSGYTF. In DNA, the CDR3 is TGCGCCAGCAGCCAAGATAATCAGGGTTCTGGCTACACCTTC.

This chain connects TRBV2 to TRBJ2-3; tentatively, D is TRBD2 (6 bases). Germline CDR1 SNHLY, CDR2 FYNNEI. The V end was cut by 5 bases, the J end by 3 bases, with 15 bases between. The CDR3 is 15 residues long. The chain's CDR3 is CASSKMLGGTDTQYF. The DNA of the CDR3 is TGTGCCAGCAGTAAGATGTTGGGGGGTACAGATACGCAGTATTTT.

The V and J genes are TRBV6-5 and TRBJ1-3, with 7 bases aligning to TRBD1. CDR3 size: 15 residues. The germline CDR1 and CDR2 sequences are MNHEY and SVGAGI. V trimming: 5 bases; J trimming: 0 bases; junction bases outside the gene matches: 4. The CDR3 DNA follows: TGTGCCAGCAGTGGGCAGGGGGACTCTGGAAACACCATATATTTT. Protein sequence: CASSGQGDSGNTIYF.